This T cell receptor beta chain is drawn from a study of neurological immune-mediated disorders. This clonotype has a count of ten or more. The germline CDR1 and CDR2 sequences are DFQATT and SNEGSKA (reference sequence). CDR3 size: 15 residues. The ends were cut back, 2 bases at V and 6 bases at J, with 20 bases in the middle. Sequencing runs each yielded over 180 million TCR-beta sequences from 15-18 subjects. TCRdb re-analysed the 5' RACE reads in MiXCR, keeping a single row per CDR3 protein. Of about 39,000 distinct CDR3 sequences listed, around 7.2% are singletons. The sorted-subset TCR libraries were prepared using 1 million CD4+ or CD8+ T cells as the starting material.

This TCR was sampled from a man aged 50 to 60 in good health. The chain carries TRBV20-1 and TRBJ2-7; either TRBD1 or TRBD2 may fit D (5 bases each). The specimen sequenced was CD4+ T cells from blood. DNA of the CDR3: TGCAGTGCTAGATCTCCGGGATTTGGGGGTTTCGAGCAGTACTTC. Amino acid sequence: CSARSPGFGGFEQYF.